These T cell receptor beta chains were read from a single sample in a study of T-cell memory formation after mild COVID-19. MiXCR, run by TCRdb on the 5' RACE reads, gives a single entry per CDR3 protein. The sample lists 150,000 to 200,000 distinct CDR3 sequences; under 14% were seen once. The material sequenced was PBMCs or a T cell subset sorted from them (not recorded which). The receptors were sampled from a man in his late teens or twenties who had mild COVID-19 (a few samples of this study predate the infection). Cell type and time point are not known. Each CDR3 is given with its conserved first and last residue. D genes are given only for firm matches. Not all rows give a size; the values are once, few, many and, for expanded clones, a class.

>few|TRBV4-2|TRBD2
CASSHHLAGSTDTQYF
>few|TRBV5-1|TRBD2
CASTGTSGGSFSDTQYF
>.|TRBV12-3/TRBV12-4|.
CASTPSGGEGYTF
>few|TRBV7-2|.
CASSFLAGLTYEQYF
>few|TRBV12-3/TRBV12-4|.
CASSQIPGITGELFF
>few|TRBV18|.
CASSPQRDEQYF
>many|TRBV19|.
CASSIGQSTGELFF
>.|TRBV4-1|TRBD1
CASSQSSGGRIYEKLFF
>few|TRBV10-1|.
CASSESLQGGNTGELFF
>many|TRBV11-1|.
CASSRDSNQPQHF
>few|TRBV7-8|TRBD1
CASSRDRGRSALHF
>.|TRBV5-1|TRBD2
CASSYGVAGSLSTDTQYF
>.|TRBV5-1|.
CASSFGGIGGWETQYF
>.|TRBV19|.
CASSLQGENTGELFF
>few|TRBV20-1|TRBD2
CSARDAGLALQETQYF
>few|TRBV5-1|.
CASSFTGTPEAFF
>.|TRBV6-5|.
CASSYRERDTQYF
>.|TRBV9|.
CASSAGLWEEQFF
>few|TRBV5-1|.
CASRQGGETQYF
>.|TRBV3-1|TRBD1
CASSLQTTGVHGYTF
>few|TRBV20-1|TRBD1
CSAIDRVGLYGYTF
>few|TRBV6-4|TRBD1
CASSEGQTSTDTQYF
>.|TRBV4-3|.
CASSRGSVSTGELFF
>many|TRBV3-1|.
CASSPTNQSPLHF
>.|TRBV6-6|.
CASSYSMVRDRHNSPLHF
>few|TRBV20-1|.
CSARDMGSGETQYF
>.|TRBV12-3/TRBV12-4|.
CASLNRRGETQYF
>.|TRBV12-3/TRBV12-4|TRBD1
CASSWDSLTYGYTF
>.|TRBV2|.
CAGDMYQETQYF
>.|TRBV18|.
CASSPRDISSTDTQYF
>few|TRBV11-1|.
CASSHDEGQFF
>few|TRBV7-7|.
CASSLRSRQVYGYTF
>.|TRBV5-5|.
CASSLRRYNEQFF
>few|TRBV7-2|.
CASSLSFSLTSYNEQFF
>many|TRBV2|.
CASRKDQETQYF
>few|TRBV7-2|.
CASSLTGSDEQYF
>many|TRBV7-2|.
CASSRDGYGYTF